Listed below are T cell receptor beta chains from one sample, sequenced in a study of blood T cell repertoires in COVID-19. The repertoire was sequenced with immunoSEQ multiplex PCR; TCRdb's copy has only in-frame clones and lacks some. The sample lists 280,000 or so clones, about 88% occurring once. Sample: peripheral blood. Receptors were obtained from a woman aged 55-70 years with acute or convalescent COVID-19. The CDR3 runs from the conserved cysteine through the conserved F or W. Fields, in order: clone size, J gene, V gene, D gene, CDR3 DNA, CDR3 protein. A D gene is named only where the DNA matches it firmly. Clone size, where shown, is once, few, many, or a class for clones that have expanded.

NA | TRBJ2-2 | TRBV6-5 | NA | TGTGCCAGCAGGCTCACTCAGGGGAACGGGGAGCTGTTTTTT | CASRLTQGNGELFF
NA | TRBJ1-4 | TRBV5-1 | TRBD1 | TGCGCCAGCAGCTCGGACAGGGGAAACGAAAAACTGTTTTTT | CASSSDRGNEKLFF
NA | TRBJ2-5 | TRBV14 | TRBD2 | TGTGCCAGCAGCCAAGTTCTAGCGGGTAACGCCCAAGAGACCCAGTACTTC | CASSQVLAGNAQETQYF
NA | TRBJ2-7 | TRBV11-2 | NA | TGTGCCAGCAGCTTAGCCCTGGGACATTCTTACGAGCAGTACTTC | CASSLALGHSYEQYF
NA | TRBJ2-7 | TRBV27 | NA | TGTGCCAGCAGTTTCTCCAACAGGGTGAGCTCCTACGAGCAGTACTTC | CASSFSNRVSSYEQYF
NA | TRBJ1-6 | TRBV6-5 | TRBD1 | TGTGCCAGCAGTTCGGGGACAGTTTCACCCCTCCACTTT | CASSSGTVSPLHF
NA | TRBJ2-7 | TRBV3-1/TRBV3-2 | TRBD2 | TGTGCCAGCAGCCCGGCTGCAGCGGGGTCCTACGAGCAGTACTTC | CASSPAAAGSYEQYF
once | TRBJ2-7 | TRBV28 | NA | TGTGCCAGCAGTCGAGAGTACGAGCAGTACTTC | CASSREYEQYF
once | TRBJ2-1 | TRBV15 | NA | TGTGCCACCAGCAGGGATAGCGAGCCCTACAATGAGCAGTTCTTC | CATSRDSEPYNEQFF
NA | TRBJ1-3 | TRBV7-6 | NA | TGTGCCAGCAGCCCGACGCCGGGGGATGGAAACACCATATATTTT | CASSPTPGDGNTIYF
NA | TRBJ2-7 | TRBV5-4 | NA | TGTGCCAGCAGCCAGACTATTTTTAACTACGAGCAGTACTTC | CASSQTIFNYEQYF